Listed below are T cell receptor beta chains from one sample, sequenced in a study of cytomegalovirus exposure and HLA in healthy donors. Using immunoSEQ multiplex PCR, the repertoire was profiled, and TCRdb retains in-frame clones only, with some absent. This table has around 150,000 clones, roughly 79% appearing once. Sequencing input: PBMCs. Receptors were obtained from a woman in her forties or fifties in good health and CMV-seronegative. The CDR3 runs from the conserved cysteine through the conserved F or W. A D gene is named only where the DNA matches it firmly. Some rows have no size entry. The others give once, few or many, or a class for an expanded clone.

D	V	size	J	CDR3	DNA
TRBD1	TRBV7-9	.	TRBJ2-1	CASRGDRVGNEQFF	TGTGCCAGCAGGGGGGACAGGGTGGGCAATGAGCAGTTCTTC
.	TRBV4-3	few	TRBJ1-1	CASSQDRNTEAFF	TGCGCCAGCAGCCAAGACAGGAACACTGAAGCTTTCTTT
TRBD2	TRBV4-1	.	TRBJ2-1	CASTLVGLAGGHYNEQFF	TGCGCCAGCACCCTTGTCGGACTAGCGGGGGGTCACTACAATGAGCAGTTCTTC
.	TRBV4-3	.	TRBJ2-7	CASSQDGGVSSLFYEQYF	TGCGCCAGCAGCCAAGATGGAGGGGTCTCCTCTCTGTTCTACGAGCAGTACTTC
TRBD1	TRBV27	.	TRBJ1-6	CASSLFPSGQTNLPLHF	TGTGCCAGCAGTTTATTTCCGTCGGGACAGACGAATTTACCCCTCCACTTT
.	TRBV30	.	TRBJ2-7	CAWSGGLNLNPYEQYF	TGTGCCTGGAGTGGAGGATTAAACCTAAACCCCTACGAGCAGTACTTC
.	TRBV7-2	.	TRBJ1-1	CASSSRASNTEAFF	TGTGCCAGCAGCTCGAGGGCTTCGAACACTGAAGCTTTCTTT
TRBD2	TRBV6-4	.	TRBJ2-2	CASSDFPTSGTGELFF	TGTGCCAGCAGTGACTTCCCGACTAGCGGCACCGGGGAGCTGTTTTTT
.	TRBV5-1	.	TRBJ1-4	CASSLGQRSANEKLFF	TGCGCCAGCAGCTTGGGGCAGCGGTCGGCTAATGAAAAACTGTTTTTT
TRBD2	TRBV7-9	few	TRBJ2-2	CASSLIRGDTGELFF	TGTGCCAGCAGCTTAATACGGGGGGACACCGGGGAGCTGTTTTTT
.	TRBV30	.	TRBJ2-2	CAWKGKAGLNTGELFF	TGTGCCTGGAAGGGTAAGGCAGGGCTGAACACCGGGGAGCTGTTTTTT
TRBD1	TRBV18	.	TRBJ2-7	CASSPGTGGFSEYF	TGTGCCAGCTCACCGGGGACAGGGGGCTTCTCCGAGTACTTC
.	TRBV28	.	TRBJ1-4	CASFGGSTNEKLFF	TGTGCCAGCTTCGGCGGTTCAACTAATGAAAAACTGTTTTTT
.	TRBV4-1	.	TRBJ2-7	CASSQESGVYYEQYF	TGCGCCAGCAGCCAAGAATCGGGAGTCTACTACGAGCAGTACTTC
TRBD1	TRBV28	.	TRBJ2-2	CASAGQAHTGELFF	TGTGCCAGCGCTGGACAGGCCCACACCGGGGAGCTGTTTTTT
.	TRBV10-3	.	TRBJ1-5	CASNRGGSNQPQHF	TGTGCCAGCAATCGGGGGGGTAGCAATCAGCCCCAGCATTTT
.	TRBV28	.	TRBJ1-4	CASSPPRQLRNEKLFF	TGTGCCAGCAGTCCTCCCAGACAGCTACGAAATGAAAAACTGTTTTTT
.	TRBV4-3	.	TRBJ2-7	CASSQDLQRRPGQRVYEQYF	TGCGCCAGCAGCCAAGATCTTCAGCGAAGACCGGGACAAAGAGTGTACGAGCAGTACTTC
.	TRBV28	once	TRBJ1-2	CASSLQRDYGYTF	TGTGCCAGCAGTCTCCAACGGGACTATGGCTACACCTTC
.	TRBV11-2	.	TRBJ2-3	CASSSRRGDTQYF	TGTGCCAGCAGCTCCCGTAGAGGGGATACGCAGTATTTT
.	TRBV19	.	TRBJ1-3	CASSKWSGAAGNTIYF	TGTGCCAGTAGTAAGTGGAGCGGGGCTGCTGGAAACACCATATATTTT
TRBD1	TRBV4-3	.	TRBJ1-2	CASSQATLDRAPFHGYTF	TGCGCCAGCAGCCAAGCCACGTTGGACAGGGCACCGTTCCATGGCTACACCTTC
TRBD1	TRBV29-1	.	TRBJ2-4	CSVVSQGAGWAKNIQYF	TGCAGCGTTGTTTCGCAGGGGGCAGGATGGGCCAAAAACATTCAGTACTTC
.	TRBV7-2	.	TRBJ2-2	CASSRYTGELFF	TGTGCCAGCAGCCGGTACACCGGGGAGCTGTTTTTT
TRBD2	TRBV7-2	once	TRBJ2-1	CASSGGGAGGYNEQFF	TGTGCCAGCAGCGGCGGGGGGGCGGGAGGGTACAATGAGCAGTTCTTC
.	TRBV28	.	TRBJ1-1	CASTRTAGGGTEAFF	TGTGCCAGCACCAGGACAGCCGGAGGCGGCACTGAAGCTTTCTTT
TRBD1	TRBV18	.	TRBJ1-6	CASSSQGAFDNSPLHF	TGTGCCAGCTCGTCCCAGGGGGCATTCGATAATTCACCCCTCCACTTT
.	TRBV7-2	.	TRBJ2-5	CASSLFFGEETQYF	TGTGCCAGCAGCTTATTTTTCGGTGAAGAGACCCAGTACTTC
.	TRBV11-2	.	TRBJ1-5	CASSPPLGRAIGSNQPQHF	TGTGCCAGCAGCCCCCCGTTGGGCAGGGCAATCGGTAGCAATCAGCCCCAGCATTTT
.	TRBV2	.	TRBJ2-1	CASSGGGGGNTYNEQFF	TGTGCCAGCAGCGGGGGAGGGGGGGGGAACACCTACAATGAGCAGTTCTTC
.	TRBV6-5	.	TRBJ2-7	CASSWYSRTGAYEQYF	TGTGCCAGCAGTTGGTATAGCAGGACTGGAGCCTACGAGCAGTACTTC
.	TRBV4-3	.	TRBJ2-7	CASSQDRQGPSYEQYF	TGCGCCAGCAGCCAAGATCGGCAGGGGCCCTCCTACGAGCAGTACTTC
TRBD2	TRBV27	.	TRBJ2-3	CASSLLLAGGPSTDTQYF	TGTGCCAGCAGTTTATTACTAGCGGGGGGCCCTAGCACAGATACGCAGTATTTT
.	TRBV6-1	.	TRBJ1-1	CASSAVWEGPTEAFF	TGTGCCAGCAGCGCAGTTTGGGAGGGGCCCACTGAAGCTTTCTTT
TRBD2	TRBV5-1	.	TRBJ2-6	CASSLEGLAEYSGANVLTF	TGCGCCAGCAGCTTGGAGGGACTAGCGGAATACTCTGGGGCCAACGTCCTGACTTTC
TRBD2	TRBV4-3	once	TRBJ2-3	CASSQTGGAGTDTQYF	TGCGCCAGCAGCCAGACCGGGGGGGCCGGAACAGATACGCAGTATTTT
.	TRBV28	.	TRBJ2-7	CASGTAFYEQYF	TGTGCCAGCGGAACAGCCTTCTACGAGCAGTACTTC
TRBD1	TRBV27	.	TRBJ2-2	CASSLSPGGNTGELFF	TGTGCCAGCAGTTTATCCCCAGGGGGTAACACCGGGGAGCTGTTTTTT
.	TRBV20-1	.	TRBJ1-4	CSARRNEKLFF	TGCAGTGCTAGGAGGAATGAAAAACTGTTTTTT